The following is a T cell receptor (beta chain) sequence with its context. Methods used by the authors: Cell counts per sample came from amplifying reference gene primers. Sequencing was performed with immunoSEQ multiplex PCR; in TCRdb, only in-frame clones are kept and a portion is missing. V, J and clone size are taken as reported in that table, and D and trimming were inferred from the DNA itself. Counted here are around 270,000 clones, more than 75% occurring once; the ten biggest clones make up approximately 2.3%. These data belong to a study of blood T cell repertoires in COVID-19. Study summary: COVID-19 samples from acute and convalescent phases originated in the United States, Italy and Spain. PBMCs, B-cell-depleted T cells, or T cells were the source of the cDNA or gDNA that made up the material.

Sequences were obtained from peripheral blood. The clonotype comes from a woman between 45 and 65 years old with acute or convalescent COVID-19.

The CDR3 region is CASSLDRASYNEQFF. The DNA of the CDR3 is TGTGCCAGCAGCTTGGACAGGGCGTCCTACAATGAGCAGTTCTTC. J is TRBJ2-1 and V is TRBV7-2; 8 nucleotides align to TRBD1. V lost 3 bases, J lost 1 base, and 2 bases stayed unmatched. The CDR3 has 15 amino acids. CDR1 and CDR2 (germline): SGHTA, FQGNSA. Full variable domain (missing parts from reference TRBV7-2 and TRBJ2-1): GAGVSQSPSNKVTEKGKDVELRCDPISGHTALYWYRQSLGQGLEFLIYFQGNSAPDKSGLPSDRFSAERTGGSVSTLTIQRTQQEDSAVYLCASSLDRASYNEQFFGPGTRLTVL.